These 9 T cell receptor beta chains were sequenced from one sample in a study of cytomegalovirus exposure and HLA in healthy donors. The PCR used 60 Vbeta and 13 Jbeta primers. The protocol was immunoSEQ multiplex PCR, while the TCRdb copy is restricted to in-frame clones and leaves out a portion. The sample lists about 210,000 clones, about 80% seen once, with 10% in the top ten. What was sequenced was PBMCs. The receptors stem from a woman aged 50 to 60 in good health and CMV-seropositive.

The J gene is TRBJ2-7, the V gene TRBV6-1; D gene uncertain. Trimming stripped 3 bases from V and 0 bases from J, with 12 bases between. This CDR3 is built from 15 residues. The germline CDR1 and CDR2 sequences are MNHNS and SASEGT. The CDR3 protein is CASSERQLSSYEQYF. CDR3 coding DNA: TGTGCCAGCAGTGAGCGGCAGTTGAGCTCCTACGAGCAGTACTTC.

V and J are TRBV30 and TRBJ2-3; 13 bases map to TRBD2. Germline CDR1 GTSNPN, CDR2 SVGIG (reference sequence). The junction had 3 bases not matched to a gene; V was cut back by 2 bases and J by 4 bases. The CDR3 has 15 residues. CDR3 loop: CAWSWGLAGSDTQYF. CDR3 coding DNA: TGTGCCTGGAGTTGGGGACTAGCGGGGTCAGATACGCAGTATTTT.

This clone has just a few counts. This chain joins TRBV7-9 and TRBJ1-4, with a weak D call TRBD1 (5 bases). V lost 8 bases and J 7 bases, leaving 11 bases between the germline ends. The germline gives CDR1 SEHNR, CDR2 FQNEAQ (reference sequence). CDR3 length equals 12 residues. CDR3 protein: CASDLGGEKLFF. In DNA, the CDR3 is TGTGCCAGCGACCTCGGGGGTGAAAAACTGTTTTTT.

The chain joins TRBV5-1 to TRBJ1-1; D possibly corresponds to TRBD1 (6 bases). Trimming took off 2 bases at V and 5 bases at J, with 7 bases between the two ends. Germline V gene lookup returns CDR1 SGHRS and CDR2 YFSETQ. The CDR3 contains 12 residues. In DNA form, the CDR3 reads TGCGCCAGCAGCTTACAGGGAACTGAAGCTTTCTTT. Amino acids: CASSLQGTEAFF.

Turning to this clone: Without the conserved terminal phenylalanine or tryptophan, this CDR3 likely stems from a read error. The chain joins TRBV2 to TRBJ2-7; 10 nucleotides line up with TRBD1. V gave up 8 bases and J gave up 2 bases; unmatched junction bases: 6. The CDR3 covers 14 residues. CDR1 is SNHLY, CDR2 FYNNEI, per germline. The CDR3 bases are TGTGCCAGCTTGCGGGACAGGGGAACCTACGAGCAGTACCTC. This encodes CASLRDRGTYEQYL.

The genes are TRBV5-1 and TRBJ2-7, with a weak D call TRBD2 (6 bases). This CDR3 is 15 amino acids long. Germline V gene lookup returns CDR1 SGHRS and CDR2 YFSETQ. Trimming took off 2 bases at V and 0 bases at J, with 12 bases between the two ends. The CDR3 spells CASSLTGGISYEQYF. The CDR3, as DNA: TGCGCCAGCAGCTTAACCGGGGGAATCTCCTACGAGCAGTACTTC.

The rearrangement uses TRBV11-2 and TRBJ1-3; 7 bases are a match to TRBD1. With 5 bases clipped from V and 8 bases from J, the junction kept 9 bases outside the gene matches. CDR1 SGHAT and CDR2 FQNNGV come from the germline V gene. This CDR3 spans 14 amino acids. CDR3 region: CASSRIQGPYTIYF. The CDR3 nucleotides are TGTGCCAGCAGCCGTATACAGGGGCCGTACACCATATATTTT.

The sample holds a few counts of this clone. V gene TRBV10-2 combines with J gene TRBJ1-6, with 11 bases matching TRBD1. This CDR3 region has 15 residues. The V gene end was trimmed by 6 bases and the J gene end by 9 bases; junction bases not matched to a gene: 7. Germline-derived CDR1 and CDR2 are WSHSY and SAAADI. The chain's CDR3 is CASSRTGGGGSPLHF. CDR3 coding DNA: TGCGCCAGCAGCCGGACAGGGGGCGGGGGTTCACCCCTCCACTTT.

This chain connects TRBV19 to TRBJ1-1; 10 bases align to TRBD1. Germline lookup yields CDR1 LNHDA and CDR2 SQIVND (reference sequence). The CDR3 is 15 amino acids. V shed 4 bases, J shed 4 bases, and the junction held 6 bases outside the gene matches. Written as DNA, the CDR3 is TGTGCCAGTAGTACCCAGACAGGGGGCATCACTGAAGCTTTCTTT. Translated: CASSTQTGGITEAFF.